What follows are 15 T cell receptor beta chains derived from one specimen sequenced in a study of glioma-infiltrating T cells. The iRepertoire nested amplicon-rescue multiplex PCR amplified TCR alpha and beta CDR3s from RNA. In TCRdb, the multiplex PCR reads were re-called with MiXCR into one record per CDR3 protein. The sample lists fewer than 500,000 distinct CDR3 sequences, approximately 42% occurring once. The sample was glioma tissue, nonneoplastic brain tissue, or PBMCs (not recorded which). The receptors here all came from a human donor with low-grade glioma or glioblastoma, undergoing nonglioma brain surgery, or in good health (not recorded which).

This chain joins TRBV7-9 and TRBJ2-1; the D gene is possibly TRBD2 (5 bases). Germline CDR1 reads SEHNR; CDR2 reads FQNEAQ (reference sequence). Trimming left V 0 bases short and J 6 bases short, with 9 bases between. This CDR3 spans 14 amino acids. CDR3: CASSLAAEVNEQFF. The DNA of the CDR3 is TGTGCCAGCAGCTTAGCGGCGGAGGTCAATGAGCAGTTCTTC. The variable domain in full, completed from reference TRBV7-9 and TRBJ2-1, reads DTGVSQNPRHKITKRGQNVTFRCDPISEHNRLYWYRQTLGQGPEFLTYFQNEAQLEKSRLLSDRFSAERPKGSFSTLEIQRTEQGDSAMYLCASSLAAEVNEQFFGPGTRLTVL.

This clonotype was seen at least ten times. This chain connects TRBV28 to TRBJ1-2; D gene unclear. The V gene lost 3 bases and the J gene lost 4 bases, with 15 bases spanning the gap. Germline values: CDR1 MDHEN, CDR2 SYDVKM. This CDR3 contains 15 residues. The CDR3: CASSLYREFAYGYTF. Here the CDR3 DNA reads TGTGCCAGCAGTTTGTATCGGGAATTCGCCTATGGCTACACCTTC.

There are many counts of this clonotype. The chain couples TRBV28 to TRBJ2-7; TRBD2 aligns across 10 bases. CDR1 is MDHEN, CDR2 SYDVKM, per germline. V gave up 4 bases and J gave up 4 bases; unmatched junction bases: 7. This CDR3 has 15 residues. The CDR3 loop is CASSSPGLAIYEQYF. DNA of the CDR3: TGTGCCAGCAGTTCTCCGGGACTAGCGATTTACGAGCAGTACTTC.

This clonotype showed up many times. The chain carries TRBV6-2 or TRBV6-3 and TRBJ2-7, with 7 bases fitting TRBD1. Germline V gene lookup returns CDR1 MNHEY and CDR2 SVGEGT. The CDR3 is 17 residues long. Unmatched junction bases numbered 15, after V lost 5 bases and J lost 2 bases. The CDR3: CASSLLKSRQGTYEQYF. DNA for the CDR3: TGTGCCAGCAGTCTCCTTAAAAGCCGACAGGGTACCTACGAGCAGTACTTC.

With regard to this clonotype: A much bigger clone sits one base away, suggesting this may be a read error. The chain carries TRBV6-6 and TRBJ2-3; D might be TRBD2 (6 bases). The CDR3 is made up of 16 amino acids. The V end lost 4 bases, the J end lost 3 bases, and 17 bases lay between the germline ends. Germline-derived CDR1 and CDR2 are MNHNY and SVGAGI (reference sequence). DNA for the CDR3: TGTGCCAGCAGTTCCCATGCGGGAAAAAGAACAGATACGCAGTATTTT. This gives the protein CASSSHAGKRTDTQYF.

V gene TRBV7-3 combines with J gene TRBJ2-2, with 8 nucleotides matching TRBD2. J gave up 3 bases and V 6 bases, and 6 bases lay outside the gene matches. The CDR3 covers 15 residues. Germline V lookup: CDR1 SGHTA, CDR2 FQGTGA. CDR3 in DNA: TGTGCCAGCAGAATCAGCGGGAGTGACACCGGGGAGCTGTTTTTT. Its protein is CASRISGSDTGELFF.

A few counts support this clonotype. The chain has TRBV19 and TRBJ1-1; 9 bases line up with TRBD1. This CDR3 contains 15 residues. CDR1 LNHDA and CDR2 SQIVND come from the germline V gene (reference sequence). After removal of 6 bases from V and 5 bases from J, the junction contained 10 bases not matched to a gene. CDR3 sequence reads: CASSKRTGVRTEAFF. Written as DNA, the CDR3 is TGTGCCAGTAGCAAAAGGACAGGGGTGAGGACTGAAGCTTTCTTT.

On this clonotype itself: A much more abundant neighbour one base away suggests this may be a read error. As the CDR3 is not closed by the conserved phenylalanine or tryptophan, this likely results from a read error. The CDR3 nucleotides are TGCAGTGCTCCACCTCCATCGGCGGGAGAAGAGACCCAGTACCTC. Its protein product is CSAPPPSAGEETQYL. V is TRBV20-1 and J is TRBJ2-5, with TRBD2 identical over 7 bases. Germline V lookup: CDR1 DFQATT, CDR2 SNEGSKA (reference sequence). This CDR3 has 15 amino acids. Losses at the gene ends were 5 bases for V and 3 bases for J; bases not matched to a gene: 12.

This clonotype was seen only once. The CDR3 here is CASSYSGPRVGPGNEQFF. CDR3 nucleotide sequence: TGTGCCAGCAGTTACTCGGGGCCTAGGGTCGGACCCGGCAATGAGCAGTTCTTC. V usage is TRBV6-2 or TRBV6-3 and J usage is TRBJ2-1; maybe TRBD1 (5 bases). This CDR3 comprises 18 residues. Trimming left V 0 bases short and J 6 bases short, with 21 bases between. Germline CDR1 reads MNHEY; CDR2 reads SVGEGT.

This clonotype was found a few times. This chain links TRBV25-1 with TRBJ2-3, with 11 bases fitting TRBD1. The CDR3 contains 13 residues. In germline, CDR1 is MGHDK, CDR2 SYGVNS. V lost 6 bases and J lost 6; bases outside the gene matches: 2. Here the CDR3 reads CASRGQGVDTQYF. In DNA form, the CDR3 reads TGTGCCAGCAGGGGACAGGGGGTTGATACGCAGTATTTT.

A remark on this clonotype: At one end the junction does not follow the germline gene, possibly because of a read error. This chain connects TRBV7-2 to TRBJ1-2, with D possibly TRBD1 on 5 matching bases. Germline V lookup: CDR1 SGHTA, CDR2 FQGNSA. CDR3 length: 14 residues. The CDR3 bases are TGTGCCAGCAGCTTGGGAGGCTGGGGCTATGGCTACGCCTTC. Amino acid sequence: CASSLGGWGYGYAF. The variable domain in full, with the rest retrieved from reference TRBV7-2 and TRBJ1-2, is GAGVSQSPSNKVTEKGKDVELRCDPISGHTALYWYRQSLGQGLEFLIYFQGNSAPDKSGLPSDRFSAERTGGSVSTLTIQRTQQEDSAVYLCASSLGGWGYGYAFGSGTRLTVV.

This rearrangement joins TRBV5-1 to TRBJ2-3; unclear D gene. Germline V gene lookup returns CDR1 SGHRS and CDR2 YFSETQ. The CDR3 spans 13 residues. The CDR3 nucleotides read TGCGTTAGCAGTGGACCCCCGGCGGATACGCAGTATTTT. This encodes CVSSGPPADTQYF.

The rearrangement joins TRBV24-1 to TRBJ2-2; the match to TRBD1 covers 8 bases. J was trimmed by 1 base and V by 6 bases; bases with no gene match: 6. CDR1 is KGHDR and CDR2 is SFDVKD in the germline V gene. CDR3 size: 16 residues. CDR3 DNA: TGTGCCACCAGTAATCCTGGACAGGGGAACACCGGGGAGCTGTTTTTT. As protein: CATSNPGQGNTGELFF.

The table lists this clonotype with many counts. The rearrangement joins TRBV6-2 or TRBV6-3 to TRBJ2-1; 9 positions agree with TRBD1. The CDR3 is made up of 14 amino acids. Germline-derived CDR1 and CDR2 are MNHEY and SVGEGT. V lost 8 bases, J lost 1 base, and 3 bases stayed unmatched. CDR3 loop: CASGQGFSYNEQFF. DNA for the CDR3: TGTGCCAGCGGACAGGGGTTTTCCTACAATGAGCAGTTCTTC.

V usage is TRBV27 and J usage is TRBJ2-1; TRBD1 agrees at 7 bases. Germline trimming cut 3 bases from V and 6 bases from J; bases unmatched to any gene: 5. Germline assignment: CDR1 MNHEY and CDR2 SMNVEV (reference sequence). The CDR3 loop spans 14 amino acids. This CDR3 is CASSFSTGLNEQFF. As DNA, the CDR3 is TGTGCCAGCAGTTTTTCGACAGGGCTCAATGAGCAGTTCTTC.